Below, 24 T cell receptor beta chains from the same sample are listed, as sequenced in a study of tumor-infiltrating lymphocytes in primary liver carcinoma. The template, roughly 510 ng total RNA, yielded TCR beta cDNA made with a constant-region primer. What produced the TCR beta libraries was three nested multiplex PCR rounds using slightly modified ARM-PCR. The first two PCR rounds, approximately 11 cycles each, used TRBV1-TRBV30 forward primers and a C-beta reverse primer. TCRdb redid the calling of the multiplex PCR reads with MiXCR, one entry per CDR3 protein. The sample contains about 35,000 distinct CDR3 sequences, 70% to 85% of which appear only once. The tissue used was unsorted bulk material of roughly 17-33 mg. RNA and DNA were co-extracted from it with the AllPrep DNA/RNA mini kit. The specimen sequenced was liver tumor tissue from sampling region 4. Described subset: tumor region T4, right-lateral pole. All receptors come from a man aged 35 to 55 with primary liver carcinoma and hepatitis B virus infection.

For this clonotype: The junction departs from the called germline gene at one end, perhaps through a read error. CDR3 sequence: CASCYEAGDQLQHF. For the CDR3, the DNA is TGTGCTAGCTGTTACGAGGCAGGGGATCAGCTCCAGCATTTT. V usage is TRBV6-6 and J usage is TRBJ1-5; maybe TRBD1 (6 bases). The CDR3 sequence is 14 residues long. Germline CDR1 reads MNHNY; CDR2 reads SVGAGI (reference sequence).

With regard to this clonotype: The junction departs from the called germline gene at one end, perhaps through a read error. The V gene is TRBV29-1, the J gene TRBJ2-5; tentatively, D is TRBD2 (6 bases). The CDR3 runs to 12 residues. Germline V gene sequence: CDR1 SQVTM, CDR2 ANQGSEA. DNA for the CDR3: TGTAACGTTTGGGGGGAGCAAGAGACCCAATACTTC. It translates to CNVWGEQETQYF.

About this clonotype: A read error may produce the germline difference seen at one junction end. This rearrangement joins TRBV28 to TRBJ2-7; 9 bases are shared with TRBD1. CDR3 length: 14 residues. The germline CDR1 and CDR2 sequences are MDHEN and SYDVKM. CDR3 nucleotides: TGTGCCAGCAGTTCTGGGACAGGGATGGTCGAGCAGTGCTTC. Translation: CASSSGTGMVEQCF.

Remarks on this clonotype: One end of the junction does not line up with germline, which may come from a read error. DNA for the CDR3: TGTGTCAGCAGTGAAGTTCCAAACAATGGTTACACCTTC. Protein sequence: CVSSEVPNNGYTF. J is TRBJ1-2 and V is TRBV6-1, with D hard to call. Germline V gene sequence: CDR1 MNHNS, CDR2 SASEGT. The CDR3 runs to 13 residues.

Of note for this clonotype: A read error may produce the germline difference seen at one junction end. CDR3 in amino acids: CAGSLDRGLTEAFF. CDR3 nucleotides: TGTGCCGGCAGTTTGGACAGGGGATTAACTGAAGCTTTCTTT. This chain connects TRBV28 to TRBJ1-1; 9 bases match TRBD1. Germline V lookup: CDR1 MDHEN, CDR2 SYDVKM. This CDR3 comprises 14 residues.

Details on this clonotype: At one end the junction does not follow the germline gene, possibly because of a read error. The chain combines TRBV12-3 or TRBV12-4 with TRBJ2-5; no definite D call. CDR3 size: 13 residues. The CDR3 coding sequence is TGTGCCCGCAGCCGAGGCAGGACAGAGACCCAGTACTTC. As protein: CARSRGRTETQYF.

About this clonotype itself: This likely comes from a read error, as the CDR3 has no conserved phenylalanine or tryptophan at its end. The chain has TRBV5-1 and TRBJ1-1, with 7 bases lining up with TRBD1. The CDR3 runs to 13 residues. Germline V gene data show CDR1 as SGHRS and CDR2 as YFSETQ. V was clipped by 2 bases and J by 3 bases; unmatched bases: 1. The CDR3 region has the DNA TGCGCCAGCAGCTTCGGACAGGACACTGAAGCTTTCTCT. It is translated as CASSFGQDTEAFS.

Regarding this clonotype: A junction end diverges from the germline sequence, so it may reflect a read error. CDR3 amino acids: CASSLWDTGELLF. The CDR3 DNA reads TGTGCCAGCAGCCTTTGGGACACGGGGGAGCTGTTATTT. The gene calls are TRBV11-1 and TRBJ2-2; possibly TRBD1 or TRBD2 for D (6 bases each). From germline, CDR1 is SGHAT and CDR2 FQDESV (reference sequence). This CDR3 has 13 amino acids.

Comment on this clonotype: An end of the junction does not agree with germline; a read error may underlie this. The rearrangement joins TRBV4-2 to TRBJ1-2, with D possibly matching TRBD1 (5 bases). This CDR3 has 16 residues. Germline assignment: CDR1 LGHNA and CDR2 YNFKEQ. The CDR3, as DNA: TGCGCCAGCAGCCAAGTCGGGGCAGGGAGGAACTATGGCTACACCTTC. Translated: CASSQVGAGRNYGYTF.

In its sample, this clonotype was seen a few times. The junction does not match germline at one end; this may be a read error. The chain employs TRBV4-1 and TRBJ2-6; the D gene is possibly TRBD1 (5 bases). Germline loops: CDR1 MGHRA, CDR2 YSYEKL. The CDR3 contains 16 residues. The CDR3 sequence: CASSQDQGSGDNVLTF. For the CDR3, the DNA is TGCGCTAGCAGCCAAGATCAGGGCTCTGGGGACAACGTCCTGACTTTC.

Note on this clonotype: In this CDR3 the conserved last residue, phenylalanine or tryptophan, is missing, so a read error is likely. For the CDR3, the DNA is TGTGCCGGCAGATCCGGACAGGAGATTGGCTATGGCTACACCATC. Translation gives CAGRSGQEIGYGYTI. The rearrangement links TRBV12-3 or TRBV12-4 to TRBJ1-2; 7 bases match TRBD1. The CDR3 consists of 15 residues.

With respect to this clonotype: As the CDR3 is not closed by the conserved phenylalanine or tryptophan, this likely results from a read error. V and J are TRBV11-1 and TRBJ2-7; the D gene is possibly TRBD2 (6 bases). The length of the CDR3 is 15 residues. In germline, CDR1 is SGHAT, CDR2 FQDESV (reference sequence). CDR3 region: CTSSLTGSGEYGQYL. The CDR3 nucleotides are TGTACCAGCAGCTTAACGGGATCGGGAGAATACGGGCAGTACCTC.

This chain links TRBV11-2 with TRBJ2-5, with 8 bases identical to TRBD2. The trim removed 8 bases at V and 13 bases at J, leaving 18 bases unmatched. There are 14 residues in the CDR3. In germline, CDR1 is SGHAT, CDR2 FQNNGV. The CDR3 sequence is CASVSPGRGETWYF. CDR3 DNA sequence: TGTGCCAGCGTCAGCCCCGGGAGGGGGGAGACCTGGTACTTC.

This chain connects TRBV9 to TRBJ1-2; 8 nucleotides line up with TRBD1. The CDR3 is 16 amino acids. Per the germline V gene, CDR1 is SGDLS and CDR2 is YYNGEE. With 4 bases clipped from V and 10 bases from J, the junction kept 18 bases outside the gene matches. The CDR3: CASSPRTGLTLGDYTF. In DNA form, the CDR3 reads TGTGCCAGCAGCCCCCGGACAGGGCTCACCCTTGGCGACTACACCTTC. Based on the CDR3 plus reference TRBV9 and TRBJ1-2, the full variable domain is DSGVTQTPKHLITATGQRVTLRCSPRSGDLSVYWYQQSLDQGLQFLIQYYNGEERAKGNILERFSAQQFPDLHSELNLSSLELGDSALYFCASSPRTGLTLGDYTFGSGTRLTVV.

Note on this clonotype: Sequence at one end of the junction differs from germline and may be a read error. This chain links TRBV29-1 with TRBJ1-2; D gene ambiguous. In germline, CDR1 is SQVTM, CDR2 ANQGSEA. The CDR3 is made up of 12 amino acids. The DNA for the CDR3 is TGCAGCGGAGGAGGATTGAACTACGGCTACATGTTC. Translated: CSGGGLNYGYMF.

The chain couples TRBV7-9 to TRBJ2-7; 7 bases are shared with TRBD2. The J segment lost 3 bases and the V segment lost 5 bases, leaving 10 bases of the junction unmatched. Germline assignment: CDR1 SEHNR and CDR2 FQNEAQ (reference sequence). This CDR3 contains 15 residues. The CDR3 loop reads CASSRTCGSLYEQYF. CDR3 DNA sequence: TGTGCCAGCAGCCGGACTTGCGGGAGTCTCTACGAGCAGTACTTC.

This clonotype was detected only once. The junction shows a germline mismatch at one end, possibly a read error. This chain joins TRBV29-1 and TRBJ1-1, with D possibly TRBD1 on 5 matching bases. The CDR3 extends over 14 amino acids. Germline CDR1 SQVTM, CDR2 ANQGSEA. The CDR3 bases are TGCGGCGGCCGCCGGGGGGGGGAGGATACTGAAGCTCTCTTT. Translation: CGGRRGGEDTEALF.

As regards this clonotype: The conserved closing phenylalanine or tryptophan is absent in this CDR3, likely reflecting a read error. The V and J genes are TRBV28 and TRBJ2-5; 9 bases are shared with TRBD1. CDR3 size: 15 residues. Per the germline V gene, CDR1 is MDHEN and CDR2 is SYDVKM. V lost 7 bases, J lost 3 bases, and 9 bases stayed unmatched. The CDR3 DNA follows: TGTGCCAGCAAAACTACAGGGGGCCGGGAAGAGACCCAGTACCTC. It encodes CASKTTGGREETQYL.

The V gene is TRBV5-1, the J gene TRBJ2-5; tentatively, D is TRBD2 (6 bases). Germline V lookup: CDR1 SGHRS, CDR2 YFSETQ. CDR3 length: 15 residues. V gave up 8 bases and J gave up 4 bases, with 21 bases separating them. CDR3 region: CASSLFGTVGETQYF. CDR3 nucleotide sequence: TGCGCCAGTAGCCTGTTCGGGACTGTGGGAGAGACCCAGTACTTC.

By sample fraction, this clonotype is medium-sized (0.01 to 0.1%). CDR3 coding DNA: TGCAGCGTTGAATCCGCAGGGGGCTACGAGCAGTACTTC. Translation gives CSVESAGGYEQYF. The V and J genes are TRBV29-1 and TRBJ2-7; 7 bases agree with TRBD1. V trimming: 2 bases; J trimming: 3 bases; junction bases outside the gene matches: 4. The CDR3 is 13 residues long. CDR1 SQVTM and CDR2 ANQGSEA come from the germline V gene.

This clonotype came up a few times. A read error may account for a junction end that differs from germline. The rearrangement links TRBV6-5 to TRBJ2-1, with D perhaps matching TRBD2 (6 bases). The CDR3 totals 12 residues. Germline-derived CDR1 and CDR2 are MNHEY and SVGAGI. The CDR3 loop reads CASSKTSFELSF. CDR3 DNA sequence: TGTGCCAGCAGTAAGACTAGTTTTGAGCTGTCCTTC.

The chain carries TRBV11-2 and TRBJ2-7; 10 bases are a match to TRBD2. Per the germline V gene, CDR1 is SGHAT and CDR2 is FQNNGV. Unmatched junction bases numbered 11, after V lost 6 bases and J lost 6 bases. The CDR3 length is 15 residues. In DNA, the CDR3 is TGTGCCAGCAGTTTAACCCTAGCGGGGGTTACCGAGCAGTACTTC. This translates into CASSLTLAGVTEQYF.

The V and J genes are TRBV5-5 and TRBJ1-5; unclear D gene. Trimming stripped 0 bases from V and 5 bases from J, with 9 bases between. CDR1 SGHKS and CDR2 YYEKEE come from the germline V gene (reference sequence). The CDR3 extends over 14 amino acids. The CDR3 nucleotides read TGTGCCAGCAGCTTGGGCGTTACGGATCAGCCCCAGCATTTT. Protein: CASSLGVTDQPQHF. The complete variable domain, with remaining parts taken from reference TRBV5-5 and TRBJ1-5, reads DAGVTQSPTHLIKTRGQQVTLRCSPISGHKSVSWYQQVLGQGPQFIFQYYEKEERGRGNFPDRFSARQFPNYSSELNVNALLLGDSALYLCASSLGVTDQPQHFGDGTRLSIL.

Points on this clonotype: Mismatch with germline at one junction end may stem from a read error. The chain is built from TRBV10-3 and TRBJ2-5; D tentatively fits TRBD1 or TRBD2 (5 bases each). The CDR3 loop spans 14 amino acids. CDR1 is ENHRY and CDR2 is SYGVKD in the germline V gene. For the CDR3, the DNA is TGTGTCATCAGAGAGTCGAGGGGTACCGAGACCCAGTGCTTC. Its translation is CVIRESRGTETQCF.